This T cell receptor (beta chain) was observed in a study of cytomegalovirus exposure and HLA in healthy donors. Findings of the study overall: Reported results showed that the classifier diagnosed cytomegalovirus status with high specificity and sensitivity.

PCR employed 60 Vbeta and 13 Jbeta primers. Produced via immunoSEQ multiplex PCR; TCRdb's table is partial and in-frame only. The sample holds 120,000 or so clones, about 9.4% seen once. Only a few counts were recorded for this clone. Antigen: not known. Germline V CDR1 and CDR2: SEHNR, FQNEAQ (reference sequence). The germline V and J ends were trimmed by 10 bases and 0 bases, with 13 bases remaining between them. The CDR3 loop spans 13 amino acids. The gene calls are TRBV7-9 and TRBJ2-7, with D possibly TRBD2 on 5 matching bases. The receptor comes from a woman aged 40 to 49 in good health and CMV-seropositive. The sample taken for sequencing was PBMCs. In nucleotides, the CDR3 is TGTGCCACCGGAGCGGAACTCTCCTACGAGCAGTACTTC. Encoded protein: CATGAELSYEQYF.